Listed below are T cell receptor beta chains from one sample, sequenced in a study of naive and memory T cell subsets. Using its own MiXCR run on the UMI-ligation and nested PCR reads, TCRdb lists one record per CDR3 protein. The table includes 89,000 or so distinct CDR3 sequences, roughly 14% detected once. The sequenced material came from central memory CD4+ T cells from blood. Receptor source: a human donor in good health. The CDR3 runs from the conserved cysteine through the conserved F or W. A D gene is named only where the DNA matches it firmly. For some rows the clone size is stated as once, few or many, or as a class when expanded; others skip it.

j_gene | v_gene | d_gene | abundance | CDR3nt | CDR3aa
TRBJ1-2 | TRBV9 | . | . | TGTGCCAGCAGCGAGCGGAGTGATGCGCCCTGGGGCTACACCTTC | CASSERSDAPWGYTF
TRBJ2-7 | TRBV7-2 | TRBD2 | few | TGTGCCAGCAGGAATCCGGGACTAGCGACCTACGAGCAGTACTTC | CASRNPGLATYEQYF
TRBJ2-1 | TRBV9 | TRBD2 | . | TGTGCCAGCAGCAAGGGACTAGCGGGAGATGAGCAGTTCTTC | CASSKGLAGDEQFF
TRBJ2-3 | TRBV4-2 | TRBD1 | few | TGTGCCAGCAGCCAAGTAGGACAGGGGGAGACAGATACGCAGTATTTT | CASSQVGQGETDTQYF
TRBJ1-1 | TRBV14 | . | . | TGTGCCAGCAGCCAAGGTCCCTGGGGCACTGAAGCTTTCTTT | CASSQGPWGTEAFF
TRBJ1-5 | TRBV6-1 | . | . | TGTGCCAGCAGTGTAGGGACGAACAATCAGCCCCAGCATTTT | CASSVGTNNQPQHF
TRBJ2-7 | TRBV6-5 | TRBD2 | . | TGTGCCAGCAGTCCCATGGGGGGGATCTCCTACGAGCAGTACTTC | CASSPMGGISYEQYF
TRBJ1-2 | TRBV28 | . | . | TGTGCCAGCAGTGGGTTTGGAGAGCTCACTAACTATGGCTACACCTTC | CASSGFGELTNYGYTF
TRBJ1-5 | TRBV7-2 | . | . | TGTGCCAGCAGCCCAGGGACACGCAATCAGCCCCAGCATTTT | CASSPGTRNQPQHF
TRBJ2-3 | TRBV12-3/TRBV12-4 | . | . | TGTGCCAGCAGCACCAAGGGTTTGCAGTATTTT | CASSTKGLQYF
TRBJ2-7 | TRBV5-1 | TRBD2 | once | TGCGCCAGCAGCTTCGGACTAGCGGGAGTCCAGCAGTACTTC | CASSFGLAGVQQYF
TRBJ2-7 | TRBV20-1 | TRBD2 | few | TGCAGTGCGTACCACGGGCTAGCGGGGGCCTACGAGCAGTACTTC | CSAYHGLAGAYEQYF
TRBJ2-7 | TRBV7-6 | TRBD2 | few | TGTGCCAGCAGCTCACAGGGAGCGGGGGGACCCTACGAGCAGTACTTC | CASSSQGAGGPYEQYF
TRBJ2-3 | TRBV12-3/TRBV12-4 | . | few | TGTGCCAGCAGTGGTTTGGGGGCTCCCACAGATACGCAGTATTTT | CASSGLGAPTDTQYF
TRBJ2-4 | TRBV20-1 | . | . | TGCAGTGCTTCTCCAGGGGAGGGGGCCAGAAACATTCAGTACTTC | CSASPGEGARNIQYF
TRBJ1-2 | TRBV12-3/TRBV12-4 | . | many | TGTGCCAGCAGTTTAAACGGCTACACCTTC | CASSLNGYTF
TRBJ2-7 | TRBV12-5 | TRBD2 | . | TGTGCTAGTGGCTTACGGACTAGCGGGAGCCTCGAGCAGTACTTC | CASGLRTSGSLEQYF
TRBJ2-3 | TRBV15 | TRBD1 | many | TGTGCCACCAGCGCAGGGGGTAGCACAGATACGCAGTATTTT | CATSAGGSTDTQYF
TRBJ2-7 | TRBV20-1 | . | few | TGCAGTGCTAGAGTTGGCGGCTCCTACGAGCAGTACTTC | CSARVGGSYEQYF
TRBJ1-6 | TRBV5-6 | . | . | TGTGCCAGCAGCCGGGGGGCATCCTATTCACCCCTCCACTTT | CASSRGASYSPLHF
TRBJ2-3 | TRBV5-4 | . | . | TGTGCCAGCAGCCCTGGGTCCAGCGGGAGCACAGATACGCAGTATTTT | CASSPGSSGSTDTQYF
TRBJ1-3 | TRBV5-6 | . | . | TGTGCCAGCAGCTTCCAGGTGATGGCTGGAAACACCATATATTTT | CASSFQVMAGNTIYF
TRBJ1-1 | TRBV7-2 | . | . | TGTGCCAGCAGCCCAGGGGCCTCGGGCACTGAAGCTTTCTTT | CASSPGASGTEAFF
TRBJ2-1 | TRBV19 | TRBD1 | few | TGTGCCAGTTCCGGGACAGGGGGCTGCGGCAATGAGCAGTTCTTC | CASSGTGGCGNEQFF